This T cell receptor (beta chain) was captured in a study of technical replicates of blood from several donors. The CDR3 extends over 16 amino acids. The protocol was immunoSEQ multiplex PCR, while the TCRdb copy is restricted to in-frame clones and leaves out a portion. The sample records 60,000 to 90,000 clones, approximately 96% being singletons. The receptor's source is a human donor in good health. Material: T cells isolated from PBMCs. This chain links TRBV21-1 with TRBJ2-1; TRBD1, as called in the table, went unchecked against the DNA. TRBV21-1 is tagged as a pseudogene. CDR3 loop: CASTLVGTGLHNEQFF. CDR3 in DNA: TGTGCCAGCACGTTGGTAGGGACAGGGCTACACAATGAGCAGTTCTTC.